One sample yielded the 20 T cell receptor beta chains listed below, sequenced in a study of blood T cell repertoires in COVID-19. The method was immunoSEQ multiplex PCR; TCRdb's version includes in-frame clones alone and lacks a portion of them. The sample carries 150,000 to 200,000 clones, roughly 79% recorded once. The specimen was peripheral blood. These receptors came from a woman of 80 years or more with acute or convalescent COVID-19.

The genes are TRBV30 and TRBJ1-1; 8 bases agree with TRBD1. CDR3 length: 13 residues. Germline V gene lookup returns CDR1 GTSNPN and CDR2 SVGIG (reference sequence). J was trimmed by 8 bases and V by 2 bases; bases with no gene match: 7. Here the CDR3 reads CAWSQIGQGEAFF. CDR3 coding DNA: TGTGCCTGGAGTCAGATCGGACAGGGCGAAGCTTTCTTT.

This clone was seen only once. This chain links TRBV2 with TRBJ1-1; D might be TRBD1 (5 bases). V was cut by 4 bases and J by 1 base, with 10 bases left in between. Germline CDR1 reads SNHLY; CDR2 reads FYNNEI. The CDR3 totals 14 residues. Written as DNA, the CDR3 is TGTGCCAGCAGTGCGCAGGGCGGGAACACTGAAGCTTTCTTT. This translates into CASSAQGGNTEAFF.

The rearrangement links TRBV18 to TRBJ2-2; 8 bases fit TRBD2. CDR1 and CDR2 from the germline V gene are KGHSH and LQKENI. This CDR3 region has 18 residues. The trim removed 2 bases at V and 4 bases at J, leaving 12 bases unmatched. In DNA form, the CDR3 reads TGTGCCAGCTCACCAACCGCCTTGGGCAGCGGGGGCACCGGGGAGCTGTTTTTT. Residues: CASSPTALGSGGTGELFF.

This sequence joins TRBV18 and TRBJ1-5; TRBD1 is a possible D gene (6 bases). V lost 2 bases, J lost 6 bases, and 8 bases lay in between. There are 13 residues in the CDR3. The germline CDR1 and CDR2 sequences are KGHSH and LQKENI. The CDR3 is CASSPGQRQPQHF. The CDR3 nucleotides read TGTGCCAGCTCACCAGGACAGCGTCAGCCCCAGCATTTT. The whole variable domain, remainder taken from reference TRBV18 and TRBJ1-5, is NAGVMQNPRHLVRRRGQEARLRCSPMKGHSHVYWYRQLPEEGLKFMVYLQKENIIDESGMPKERFSAEFPKEGPSILRIQQVVRGDSAAYFCASSPGQRQPQHFGDGTRLSIL.

The V gene is TRBV6-2 or TRBV6-3, the J gene TRBJ2-7, with 8 bases lining up with TRBD2. From germline, CDR1 is MNHEY and CDR2 SVGEGT. This CDR3 region has 15 residues. J was trimmed by 2 bases and V by 0 bases; bases with no gene match: 3. The CDR3 reads CASSYSAGGPYEQYF. The CDR3 coding sequence is TGTGCCAGCAGTTACTCCGCGGGAGGACCCTACGAGCAGTACTTC.

The chain couples TRBV12-3 or TRBV12-4 to TRBJ2-5; 7 bases fit TRBD1. CDR3 length equals 13 residues. J lost 6 bases, V lost 6 bases, and 7 bases had no gene match. The CDR3, as DNA: TGTGCCAGCAGCTCGCGACAGGGAAAGACCCAGTACTTC. It encodes CASSSRQGKTQYF.

The J gene is TRBJ1-2, the V gene TRBV6-5, with D tentatively TRBD1 (6 bases). The germline V gene encodes CDR1 MNHEY and CDR2 SVGAGI. The germline V and J ends were trimmed by 5 bases and 5 bases, with 15 bases remaining between them. The CDR3 extends over 14 amino acids. CDR3 amino acids: CASSQQGLLYGYTF. In DNA form, the CDR3 reads TGTGCCAGCAGTCAACAGGGTTTACTTTATGGCTACACCTTC.

This chain links TRBV29-1 with TRBJ2-5; D remains ambiguous. The ends were cut back, 1 base at V and 4 bases at J, with 10 bases in the middle. Germline V gene data show CDR1 as SQVTM and CDR2 as ANQGSEA. The CDR3 is 13 amino acids. DNA of the CDR3: TGCAGCGTTGAAGGAGATGTCCGAGAGACCCAGTACTTC. Protein product: CSVEGDVRETQYF.

This clone was found a few times. The chain is built from TRBV5-4 and TRBJ2-5; tentative D call: TRBD2 (5 bases). The germline CDR1 and CDR2 sequences are SGHNT and YYREEE (reference sequence). V lost 2 bases and J lost 2, with 13 bases in between. CDR3 length equals 15 residues. The CDR3 DNA follows: TGTGCCAGCAGCTTCGGGATTAGCAGTCAAGAGACCCAGTACTTC. It specifies CASSFGISSQETQYF.

V is TRBV28 and J is TRBJ1-6; D may be TRBD1 (6 bases). Trimming left V 6 bases short and J 7 bases short, with 16 bases between. Germline V gene lookup returns CDR1 MDHEN and CDR2 SYDVKM. The CDR3 totals 15 residues. CDR3 sequence (DNA): TGTGCCAGCAGCTGGACAGTTCGAGCCAATTCACCCCTCCACTTT. It specifies CASSWTVRANSPLHF.

The gene calls are TRBV5-1 and TRBJ2-1; D remains ambiguous. CDR1 SGHRS and CDR2 YFSETQ come from the germline V gene. With 7 bases removed from V and 10 bases from J, the gap between germline ends came to 18 bases. The CDR3 spans 13 residues. In DNA, the CDR3 is TGCGCCAGCGCGACCGGCCGACTTGAAGAGCAGTTCTTC. Translating gives CASATGRLEEQFF. The variable domain in full, with the rest retrieved from reference TRBV5-1 and TRBJ2-1, is KAGVTQTPRYLIKTRGQQVTLSCSPISGHRSVSWYQQTPGQGLQFLFEYFSETQRNKGNFPGRFSGRQFSNSRSEMNVSTLELGDSALYLCASATGRLEEQFFGPGTRLTVL.

The chain recombines TRBV7-9 with TRBJ2-1; 8 nucleotides align to TRBD1. CDR1 is SEHNR, CDR2 FQNEAQ, per germline (reference sequence). CDR3 length: 16 amino acids. The V gene end was trimmed by 8 bases and the J gene end by 7 bases; junction bases not matched to a gene: 16. The CDR3 DNA is TGTGCCAGCCACTACTGGACAGGGACACGGGGTAATGAGCAGTTCTTC. It codes for CASHYWTGTRGNEQFF.

This chain uses TRBV6-5 with TRBJ1-2; tentative D call: TRBD1 (5 bases). The germline CDR1 and CDR2 sequences are MNHEY and SVGAGI. The V end lost 6 bases, the J end lost 2 bases, and 10 bases lay between the germline ends. The CDR3 consists of 13 residues. CDR3 amino acids: CASRSGLNYGYTF. In nucleotides, the CDR3 is TGTGCCAGCAGGTCAGGGTTAAACTATGGCTACACCTTC.

This chain connects TRBV7-2 to TRBJ2-3, with D tentatively TRBD2 (5 bases). V lost 3 bases and J lost 5, with 15 bases in between. CDR1 and CDR2 (germline): SGHTA, FQGNSA. The CDR3 is made up of 15 amino acids. The CDR3 DNA follows: TGTGCCAGCAGCTTCACCCCTGGGCGGGTAGATACGCAGTATTTT. Translated: CASSFTPGRVDTQYF.

The rearrangement joins TRBV2 to TRBJ1-2; perhaps TRBD1 as D (6 bases). V shed 3 bases and J shed 4 bases, with 9 bases lying between them. This CDR3 is built from 13 residues. The V gene's germline CDR1 is SNHLY and CDR2 FYNNEI. The CDR3 spells CASSDQGIYGYTF. The DNA for the CDR3 is TGTGCCAGCAGTGACCAGGGGATCTATGGCTACACCTTC.

The chain is built from TRBV4-1 and TRBJ2-7; 8 bases map to TRBD2. The germline V gene encodes CDR1 MGHRA and CDR2 YSYEKL. Unmatched junction bases numbered 10, after V lost 3 bases and J lost 0 bases. CDR3 length equals 17 residues. The CDR3 region has the DNA TGCGCCAGCAGCCATGCCCCCGGGAGGGGAGGCTCCTACGAGCAGTACTTC. Its protein product is CASSHAPGRGGSYEQYF.

V and J are TRBV5-5 and TRBJ2-5, with 7 bases fitting TRBD2. CDR3 length: 13 amino acids. The germline V gene has CDR1 SGHKS and CDR2 YYEKEE (reference sequence). Unmatched junction bases numbered 5, after V lost 4 bases and J lost 5 bases. The CDR3 here is CASSPRGVETQYF. In DNA, the CDR3 is TGTGCCAGCAGCCCTCGGGGGGTCGAGACCCAGTACTTC.

This chain connects TRBV6-5 to TRBJ2-1, with D possibly TRBD2 on 5 matching bases. The CDR3 extends over 12 amino acids. Trimming took off 5 bases at V and 3 bases at J, with 5 bases between the two ends. Germline lookup yields CDR1 MNHEY and CDR2 SVGAGI. CDR3 DNA sequence: TGTGCCAGCAGTACTAGCTACAATGAGCAGTTCTTC. It encodes CASSTSYNEQFF.

This clone was observed a handful of times. This sequence joins TRBV5-5 and TRBJ2-2; D perhaps matches TRBD2 (6 bases). Trimming removed 3 bases at V and 6 bases at J, with 9 bases between. Germline V lookup: CDR1 SGHKS, CDR2 YYEKEE (reference sequence). CDR3 length: 13 amino acids. The chain's CDR3 is CASSWSSAGELFF. CDR3 sequence (DNA): TGTGCCAGCAGCTGGTCTAGCGCCGGGGAGCTGTTTTTT.

J is TRBJ1-5 and V is TRBV4-2, with D unresolved. The CDR3 covers 15 residues. The germline V gene encodes CDR1 LGHNA and CDR2 YNFKEQ. Trimming stripped 0 bases from V and 1 base from J, with 7 bases between. For the CDR3, the DNA is TGTGCCAGCAGCCAAGATAGAGGGAGCAATCAGCCCCAGCATTTT. It codes for CASSQDRGSNQPQHF.